The source of this T cell receptor (beta chain) is a study of OX40 agonist ivuxolimab in advanced cancers. The wider study: The treatment was a fully human IgG2 OX40 agonist, ivuxolimab.

General observations from the study: Within 6 weeks, CD4+ and CD8+ blood T cells expanded clonally at 0.1 to 3.0 mg/kg. Patients who responded partially at 0.1-3.0 mg/kg showed clonal expansion ranking among the lowest.

CDR3 size: 13 residues. Trimming took 2 bases from V and 5 from J, leaving 10 bases between them. Per the germline V gene, CDR1 is SGHTA and CDR2 is FQGTGA. The repertoire was sequenced with immunoSEQ multiplex PCR; TCRdb's copy has only in-frame clones and lacks some. The sample consists of under 110,000 clones, 90% of them appearing once. This clone was counted a single time. Its antigen is as yet unknown. The chain joins TRBV7-3 to TRBJ2-7; tentatively, D is TRBD1 (5 bases). This TCR came from an adult with an advanced solid tumor such as melanoma, head and neck, liver or kidney cancer. The sample in question was CD4+ or CD8+ T cells sorted from blood, obtained in a trial of the OX40 agonist ivuxolimab. CDR3 sequence reads: CASSLEQAHEQYF. CDR3 sequence (DNA): TGTGCCAGCAGCTTAGAACAGGCCCACGAGCAGTACTTC.